This TCR beta chain stems from a study of patients and donors after allogeneic stem cell transplantation. J was trimmed by 5 bases and V by 4 bases; bases with no gene match: 14. CDR3 size: 17 residues. The germline V gene encodes CDR1 LGHNA and CDR2 YNFKEQ. TCRdb reprocessed the RT-PCR reads with MiXCR, giving one entry per CDR3 protein. The sample has approximately 150,000 distinct CDR3 sequences, roughly 24% seen once; the top ten hold 20% to 30%. This receptor was identified in a human donor who was either an allogeneic HSCT recipient or a stem cell or donor lymphocyte infusion donor (not recorded which). It is not recorded whose cells these are; they may come from a transplant donor. The J gene is TRBJ2-5, the V gene TRBV4-2, with 9 bases identical to TRBD2. The sequencing input was blood, either unsorted or a sorted T cell fraction (not recorded which). Here the CDR3 reads CASSPLPFSGSGETQYF. CDR3 nucleotide sequence: TGTGCCAGCAGCCCCCTTCCCTTTAGCGGGAGTGGGGAGACCCAGTACTTC.